The 25 T cell receptor beta chains below all came from one sample that was sequenced in a study of CD8 T cells in Susac syndrome. When the RNA was reverse transcribed, random hexamers were used with an input of roughly 0.45 to 1 ug. In TCRdb, the immunoSEQ multiplex PCR reads were re-called with MiXCR into one record per CDR3 protein. The sample records roughly 80,000 distinct CDR3 sequences, around 94% being singletons. Sequencing was done on a sample of CD8+ T cells from PBMCs. The receptors come from a human donor in good health.

The gene calls are TRBV20-1 and TRBJ2-1; TRBD1 is a possible D gene (7 bases). The CDR3 is 15 amino acids. The germline CDR1 and CDR2 sequences are DFQATT and SNEGSKA (reference sequence). V was trimmed by 0 bases and J by 8 bases, leaving 17 bases between them. For the CDR3, the DNA is TGCAGTGCTAGAGATTGGGGCGGGACAGCGGATGAGCAGTTCTTC. Protein sequence: CSARDWGGTADEQFF.

V and J are TRBV13 and TRBJ1-1, with 7 bases that match TRBD1. Germline lookup yields CDR1 PRHDT and CDR2 FYEKMQ (reference sequence). Trimming at V came to 4 bases and at J to 4 bases, leaving 6 bases not matched to a gene. The CDR3 covers 14 residues. The CDR3 sequence is CASSYPTGSTEAFF. The CDR3, as DNA: TGTGCCAGCAGCTACCCGACAGGGAGCACTGAAGCTTTCTTT.

This chain joins TRBV5-6 and TRBJ2-2; D ambiguous. CDR1 SGHDT and CDR2 YYEEEE come from the germline V gene. The V and J ends lost 4 bases and 0 bases respectively, with 13 bases between them. CDR3 length: 16 residues. CDR3 region: CASSPRKIANTGELFF. CDR3 in DNA: TGTGCCAGCAGCCCCCGGAAGATCGCGAACACCGGGGAGCTGTTTTTT.

The CDR3 sequence: CASSTRTVYNEQFF. The CDR3 coding sequence is TGTGCCAGCAGCACCCGGACAGTCTACAATGAGCAGTTCTTC. The chain couples TRBV13 to TRBJ2-1; tentatively, D is TRBD1 (6 bases). Germline V gives CDR1 PRHDT, CDR2 FYEKMQ (reference sequence). V was trimmed by 5 bases and J by 3 bases, leaving 11 bases between them. This CDR3 has 14 residues.

V is TRBV15 and J is TRBJ2-7, with 8 bases lining up with TRBD2. The CDR3 is made up of 16 amino acids. V lost 0 bases, J lost 0 bases, and 4 bases stayed unmatched. Germline values: CDR1 LNHNV, CDR2 YYDKDF (reference sequence). The CDR3 region has the DNA TGTGCCACCAGCAGAGATACCAGCGGGAGCTCCTACGAGCAGTACGTC. Translation gives CATSRDTSGSSYEQYV.

The J gene is TRBJ2-1, the V gene TRBV29-1; 10 bases are a match to TRBD1. The CDR3 totals 14 residues. CDR1 SQVTM and CDR2 ANQGSEA come from the germline V gene. The CDR3 sequence is CTIRLGQGDNEQFF. In DNA form, the CDR3 reads TGCACCATACGGCTCGGACAGGGGGACAATGAGCAGTTCTTC.

This chain links TRBV4-1 with TRBJ2-1; D uncertain. V was pared by 3 bases and J by 9 bases, with 9 bases between. The germline V gene has CDR1 MGHRA and CDR2 YSYEKL. This CDR3 contains 12 residues. CDR3 residues: CASSQSAREQFF. For the CDR3, the DNA is TGCGCCAGCAGCCAGAGCGCCCGTGAGCAGTTCTTC.

The rearrangement links TRBV13 to TRBJ2-1; 7 bases align to TRBD2. V trimming: 7 bases; J trimming: 8 bases; junction bases outside the gene matches: 8. Germline lookup yields CDR1 PRHDT and CDR2 FYEKMQ (reference sequence). The CDR3 is 13 residues long. The CDR3 sequence is CASTTAGEDEQFF. CDR3 nucleotides: TGTGCCAGCACGACGGCGGGGGAGGATGAGCAGTTCTTC.

The chain combines TRBV25-1 with TRBJ1-2; maybe TRBD1 (6 bases). The CDR3 spans 17 residues. CDR1 and CDR2 (germline): MGHDK, SYGVNS. Trimming took off 3 bases at V and 0 bases at J, with 17 bases between the two ends. The CDR3 nucleotides are TGTGCCAGCAGTGAGGCTCATAAGGGGGTTACTAACTATGGCTACACCTTC. Protein product: CASSEAHKGVTNYGYTF.

The chain links TRBV12-3 or TRBV12-4 to TRBJ1-4, with D maybe TRBD1 (6 bases). The V and J ends lost 8 bases and 11 bases respectively, with 15 bases between them. The CDR3 extends over 12 amino acids. This chain's CDR3 is CASAGGATKLFF. The CDR3 DNA sequence: TGTGCCAGCGCCGGGGGGGCCACTAAACTGTTTTTT.

The chain recombines TRBV4-1 with TRBJ2-2, with D perhaps matching TRBD1 or TRBD2 (6 bases each). Germline values: CDR1 MGHRA, CDR2 YSYEKL. The V end was cut by 4 bases, the J end by 4 bases, with 25 bases between. The CDR3 sequence is 19 residues long. The CDR3 nucleotides read TGCGCCAGCAGCCCACCGGACAGTGTCCGGGGGACGTTCACCGGGGAGCTGTTTTTT. Translating gives CASSPPDSVRGTFTGELFF.

In its sample, this clonotype was seen a few times. The chain combines TRBV6-2 or TRBV6-3 with TRBJ2-6; maybe TRBD1 (6 bases). The CDR3 consists of 15 residues. Germline lookup yields CDR1 MNHEY and CDR2 SVGEGT. With 5 bases removed from V and 0 bases from J, the gap between germline ends came to 8 bases. The CDR3, as DNA: TGTGCCAGCAGTCAGACAGGCTCTGGGGCCAACGTCCTGACTTTC. This sequence encodes CASSQTGSGANVLTF.

This chain joins TRBV20-1 and TRBJ1-5; D uncertain. V dropped 5 bases and J dropped 5 bases, with 28 bases sitting between them. The germline V gene has CDR1 DFQATT and CDR2 SNEGSKA (reference sequence). The CDR3 loop spans 18 amino acids. CDR3 residues: CSARMVAHQDYYDQPQHF. Written as DNA, the CDR3 is TGCAGTGCTCGTATGGTAGCACACCAGGATTACTATGATCAGCCCCAGCATTTT.

V usage is TRBV7-8 and J usage is TRBJ2-1; D could derive from TRBD1 or TRBD2 (5 bases each). The CDR3 has 14 residues. Germline V gene lookup returns CDR1 SGHVS and CDR2 FQNEAQ. Deletions cut 5 bases from V and 5 bases from J, with 13 bases between. The CDR3 DNA reads TGTGCCAGCAGCGCAGTGGGGACCAACAATGAGCAGTTCTTC. It yields the protein CASSAVGTNNEQFF. Full variable domain (missing parts from reference TRBV7-8 and TRBJ2-1): GAGVSQSPRYKVAKRGQDVALRCDPISGHVSLFWYQQALGQGPEFLTYFQNEAQLDKSGLPSDRFFAERPEGSVSTLKIQRTQQEDSAVYLCASSAVGTNNEQFFGPGTRLTVL.

V gene TRBV12-3 or TRBV12-4 combines with J gene TRBJ2-4; D unresolved. The CDR3 runs to 13 residues. V shed 3 bases and J shed 6 bases, with 9 bases lying between them. CDR3 loop: CASSFTGPNIQYF. CDR3 in DNA: TGTGCCAGCAGTTTTACGGGCCCAAACATTCAGTACTTC.

The chain combines TRBV9 with TRBJ1-1; D is unresolved. There are 16 residues in the CDR3. V was trimmed by 3 bases and J by 4 bases, leaving 19 bases between them. Germline V lookup: CDR1 SGDLS, CDR2 YYNGEE. The CDR3 region has the DNA TGTGCCAGCAGCGAGAGTTTGGCAGGCGTGGGCACTGAAGCTTTCTTT. Its protein is CASSESLAGVGTEAFF.

J is TRBJ2-1 and V is TRBV11-2; tentative D call: TRBD2 (5 bases). Germline V lookup: CDR1 SGHAT, CDR2 FQNNGV. The CDR3 loop spans 17 amino acids. Trimming removed 0 bases at V and 6 bases at J, with 18 bases between. This CDR3 is CASSLDPGISWLNEQFF. For the CDR3, the DNA is TGTGCCAGCAGCTTAGATCCCGGGATTTCATGGCTCAATGAGCAGTTCTTC.

This clonotype was detected only once. This chain uses TRBV20-1 with TRBJ2-1; perhaps TRBD1 as D (6 bases). Per germline, CDR1 DFQATT and CDR2 SNEGSKA (reference sequence). The V end was cut by 5 bases, the J end by 9 bases, with 17 bases between. CDR3 length equals 13 residues. CDR3 bases: TGCAGTGCTGAGGCGGTGTGGGGGCGTGAGCAGTTCTTC. It encodes CSAEAVWGREQFF.

The chain combines TRBV11-2 with TRBJ2-1, with TRBD2 matching over 15 bases. The CDR3 is 18 residues long. The germline gives CDR1 SGHAT, CDR2 FQNNGV. Trimming took 5 bases from V and 4 from J; bases not matched to a gene: 9. The CDR3 nucleotides are TGTGCCAGCAGCAGGGGACTAGCGGGGGGAAGAGGGTACAATGAGCAGTTCTTC. This gives the protein CASSRGLAGGRGYNEQFF.

The chain recombines TRBV20-1 with TRBJ1-1; possible D gene TRBD1, 6 bases. The CDR3 contains 13 residues. Germline assignment: CDR1 DFQATT and CDR2 SNEGSKA (reference sequence). The V gene lost 6 bases and the J gene lost 2 bases, with 13 bases spanning the gap. CDR3 DNA: TGCAGTGCCCGGACAGACTACAACACTGAAGCTTTCTTT. Its protein product is CSARTDYNTEAFF.

This chain uses TRBV11-2 with TRBJ2-7, with TRBD2 identical over 9 bases. CDR3 length: 13 residues. V trimming: 9 bases; J trimming: 2 bases; junction bases outside the gene matches: 5. Germline assignment: CDR1 SGHAT and CDR2 FQNNGV. The CDR3 is CASKAGGAYEQYF. The CDR3 nucleotides are TGTGCCAGTAAAGCGGGGGGCGCCTACGAGCAGTACTTC.

V usage is TRBV7-2 and J usage is TRBJ2-5, with D possibly matching TRBD2 (6 bases). The CDR3 covers 14 residues. Per germline, CDR1 SGHTA and CDR2 FQGNSA. Trimming took off 1 base at V and 12 bases at J, with 18 bases between the two ends. The CDR3 DNA follows: TGTGCCAGCAGCTTAGGGCTAACGGGAGCCCCTAAGTACTTC. Residues: CASSLGLTGAPKYF.

The rearrangement uses TRBV19 and TRBJ2-3; 9 bases map to TRBD2. This CDR3 is built from 14 residues. The trim removed 6 bases at V and 0 bases at J, leaving 1 base unmatched. Germline V gene data show CDR1 as LNHDA and CDR2 as SQIVND (reference sequence). This chain's CDR3 is CASSTSGSTDTQYF. The DNA for the CDR3 is TGTGCCAGTAGCACTAGCGGGAGCACAGATACGCAGTATTTT.

This clonotype was recorded only once. V gene TRBV27 combines with J gene TRBJ1-2, with D possibly TRBD1 on 5 matching bases. The germline V gene has CDR1 MNHEY and CDR2 SMNVEV (reference sequence). The germline V and J ends were trimmed by 3 bases and 2 bases, with 13 bases remaining between them. This CDR3 has 15 residues. CDR3 loop: CASSFFPRENYGYTF. The DNA for the CDR3 is TGTGCCAGCAGTTTTTTCCCCAGGGAGAACTATGGCTACACCTTC.

The gene calls are TRBV5-1 and TRBJ2-3; TRBD1 matches 7 bases. The CDR3 is 18 amino acids. Unmatched junction bases numbered 15, after V lost 4 bases and J lost 1 base. In germline, CDR1 is SGHRS, CDR2 YFSETQ. The CDR3 spells CASSHSAPYRGGTDTQYF. CDR3 in DNA: TGCGCCAGCAGCCACTCTGCTCCCTACAGGGGAGGCACAGATACGCAGTATTTT.